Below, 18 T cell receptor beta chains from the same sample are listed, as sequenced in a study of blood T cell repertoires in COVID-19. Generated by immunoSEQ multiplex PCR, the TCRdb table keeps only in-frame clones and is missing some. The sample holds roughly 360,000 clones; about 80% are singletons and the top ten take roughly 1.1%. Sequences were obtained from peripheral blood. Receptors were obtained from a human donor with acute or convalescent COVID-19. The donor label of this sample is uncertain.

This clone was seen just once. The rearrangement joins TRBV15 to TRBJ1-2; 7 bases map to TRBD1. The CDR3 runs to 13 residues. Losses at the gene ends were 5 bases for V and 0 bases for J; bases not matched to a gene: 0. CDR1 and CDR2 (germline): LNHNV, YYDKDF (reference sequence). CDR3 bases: TGTGCCACCAGCGGGACAGCTAACTATGGCTACACCTTC. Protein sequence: CATSGTANYGYTF.

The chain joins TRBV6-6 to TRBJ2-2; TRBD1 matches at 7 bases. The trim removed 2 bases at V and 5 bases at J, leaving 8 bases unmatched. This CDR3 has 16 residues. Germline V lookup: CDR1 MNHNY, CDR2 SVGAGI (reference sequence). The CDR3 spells CASSYPSTGNTGELFF. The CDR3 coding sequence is TGTGCCAGCAGTTACCCCTCGACAGGGAATACCGGGGAGCTGTTTTTT.

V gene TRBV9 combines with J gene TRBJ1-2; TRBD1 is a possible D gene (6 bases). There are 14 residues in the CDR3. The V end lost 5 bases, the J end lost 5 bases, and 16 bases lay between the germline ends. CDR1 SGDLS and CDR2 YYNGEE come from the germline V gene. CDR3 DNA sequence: TGTGCCAGCAGTACCGGGACATCCTTTTATGGCTACACCTTC. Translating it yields CASSTGTSFYGYTF.

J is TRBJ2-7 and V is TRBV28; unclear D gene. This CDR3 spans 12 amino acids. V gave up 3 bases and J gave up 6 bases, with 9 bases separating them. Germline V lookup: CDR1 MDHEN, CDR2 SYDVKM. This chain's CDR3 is CASSLAVGEQYF. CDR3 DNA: TGTGCCAGCAGTTTGGCGGTAGGCGAGCAGTACTTC.

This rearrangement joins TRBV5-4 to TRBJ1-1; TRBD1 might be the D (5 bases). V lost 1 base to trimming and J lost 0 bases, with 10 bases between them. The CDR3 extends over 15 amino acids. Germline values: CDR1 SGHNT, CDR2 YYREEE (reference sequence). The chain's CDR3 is CASSLLQGLNTEAFF. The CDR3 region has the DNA TGTGCCAGCAGCTTGCTCCAGGGCCTGAACACTGAAGCTTTCTTT.

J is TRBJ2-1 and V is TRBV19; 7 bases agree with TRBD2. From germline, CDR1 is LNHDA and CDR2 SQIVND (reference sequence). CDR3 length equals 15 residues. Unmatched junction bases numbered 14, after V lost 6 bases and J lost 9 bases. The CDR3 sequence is CASSRLAQSYGEQFF. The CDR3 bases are TGTGCCAGTAGCCGACTAGCTCAATCCTATGGTGAGCAGTTCTTC.

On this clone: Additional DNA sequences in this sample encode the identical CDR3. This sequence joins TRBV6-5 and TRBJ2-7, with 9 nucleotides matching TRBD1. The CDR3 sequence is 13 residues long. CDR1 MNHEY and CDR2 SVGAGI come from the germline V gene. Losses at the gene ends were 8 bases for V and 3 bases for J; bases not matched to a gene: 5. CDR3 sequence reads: CASRGQGNYEQYF. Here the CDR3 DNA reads TGTGCCAGCCGCGGACAGGGGAACTACGAGCAGTACTTC.

The CDR3 DNA is TGTGCCAGCGGGGGAGGACAGGGGAAATCACCCCTCCACTTT. Translated: CASGGGQGKSPLHF. This chain links TRBV19 with TRBJ1-6, with TRBD1 matching 9 bases. The junction had 10 bases not matched to a gene; V was cut back by 9 bases and J by 10 bases. Germline loops: CDR1 LNHDA, CDR2 SQIVND (reference sequence). This CDR3 is built from 14 residues.

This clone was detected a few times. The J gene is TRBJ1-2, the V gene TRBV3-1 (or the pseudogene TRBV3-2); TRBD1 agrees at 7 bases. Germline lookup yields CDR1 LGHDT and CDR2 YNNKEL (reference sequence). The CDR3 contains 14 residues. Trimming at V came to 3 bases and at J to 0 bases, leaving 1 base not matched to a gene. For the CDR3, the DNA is TGTGCCAGCAGCCATCAGGGGGCTAACTATGGCTACACCTTC. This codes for CASSHQGANYGYTF.

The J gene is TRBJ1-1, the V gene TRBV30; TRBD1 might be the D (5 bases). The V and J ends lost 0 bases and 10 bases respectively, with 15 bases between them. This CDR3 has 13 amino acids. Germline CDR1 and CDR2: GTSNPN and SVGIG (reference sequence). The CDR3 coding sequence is TGTGCCTGGAGTGTACAATCCGGGGGACTAGCTTTCTTT. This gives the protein CAWSVQSGGLAFF.

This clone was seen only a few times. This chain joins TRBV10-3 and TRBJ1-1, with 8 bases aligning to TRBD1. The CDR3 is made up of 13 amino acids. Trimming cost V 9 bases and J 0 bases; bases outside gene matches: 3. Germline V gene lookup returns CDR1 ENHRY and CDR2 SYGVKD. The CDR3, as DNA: TGTGCCATTAACAGGGGGATGAACACTGAAGCTTTCTTT. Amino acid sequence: CAINRGMNTEAFF.

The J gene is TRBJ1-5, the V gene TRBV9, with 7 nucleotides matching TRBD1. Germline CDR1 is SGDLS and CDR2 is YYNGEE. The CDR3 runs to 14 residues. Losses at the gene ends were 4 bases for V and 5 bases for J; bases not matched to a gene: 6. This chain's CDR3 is CASSPLGTDQPQHF. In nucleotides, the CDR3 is TGTGCCAGCAGCCCCCTAGGGACAGATCAGCCCCAGCATTTT.

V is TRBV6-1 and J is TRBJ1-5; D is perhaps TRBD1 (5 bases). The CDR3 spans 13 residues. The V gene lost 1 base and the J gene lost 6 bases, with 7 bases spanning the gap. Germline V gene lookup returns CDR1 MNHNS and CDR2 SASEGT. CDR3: CASSEEGRQPQHF. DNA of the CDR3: TGTGCCAGCAGTGAAGAGGGGCGTCAGCCCCAGCATTTT.

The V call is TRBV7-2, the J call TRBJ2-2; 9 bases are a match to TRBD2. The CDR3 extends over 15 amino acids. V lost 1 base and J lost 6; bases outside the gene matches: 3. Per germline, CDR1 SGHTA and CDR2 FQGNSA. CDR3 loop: CASSLVGLAAGELFF. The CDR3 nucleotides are TGTGCCAGCAGCTTAGTGGGACTAGCTGCCGGGGAGCTGTTTTTT.

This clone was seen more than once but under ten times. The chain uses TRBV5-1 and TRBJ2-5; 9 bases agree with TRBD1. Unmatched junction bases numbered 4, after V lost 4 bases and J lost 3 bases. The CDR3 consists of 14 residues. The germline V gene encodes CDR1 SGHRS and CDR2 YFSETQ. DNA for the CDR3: TGCGCCAGCAGCCCCGGGACAGGGAAAGAGACCCAGTACTTC. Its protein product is CASSPGTGKETQYF. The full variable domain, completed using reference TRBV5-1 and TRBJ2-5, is KAGVTQTPRYLIKTRGQQVTLSCSPISGHRSVSWYQQTPGQGLQFLFEYFSETQRNKGNFPGRFSGRQFSNSRSEMNVSTLELGDSALYLCASSPGTGKETQYFGPGTRLLVL.

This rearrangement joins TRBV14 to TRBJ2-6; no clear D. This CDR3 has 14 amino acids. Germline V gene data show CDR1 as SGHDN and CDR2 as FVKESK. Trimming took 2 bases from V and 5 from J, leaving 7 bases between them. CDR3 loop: CASSQRARANVLTF. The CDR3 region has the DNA TGTGCCAGCAGCCAACGAGCACGGGCCAACGTCCTGACTTTC.

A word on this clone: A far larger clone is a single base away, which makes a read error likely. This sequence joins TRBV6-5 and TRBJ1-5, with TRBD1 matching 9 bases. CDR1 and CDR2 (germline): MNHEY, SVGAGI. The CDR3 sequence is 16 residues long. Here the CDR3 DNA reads TGTGCCAGCTGTTACGGGAAGGGACAGGGCCTACAGCCCCAGCATTTT. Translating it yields CASCYGKGQGLQPQHF.

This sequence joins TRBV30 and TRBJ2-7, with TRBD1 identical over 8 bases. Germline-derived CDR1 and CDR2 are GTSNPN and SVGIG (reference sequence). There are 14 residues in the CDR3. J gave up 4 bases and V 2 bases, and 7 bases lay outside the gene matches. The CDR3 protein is CAWSKGQGIYEQYF. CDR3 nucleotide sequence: TGTGCCTGGAGTAAAGGACAGGGAATTTACGAGCAGTACTTC.